This T cell receptor beta chain was sequenced for a study of blood T cell repertoires in COVID-19. Generated by immunoSEQ multiplex PCR, the TCRdb table keeps only in-frame clones and is missing some. The sample carries around 20,000 clones, 84% recorded once. Germline V CDR1 and CDR2: SEHNR, FQNEAQ (reference sequence). Trimming removed 5 bases at V and 0 bases at J, with 17 bases between. The CDR3 runs to 16 residues. Sequenced material: peripheral blood. The J gene is TRBJ2-7, the V gene TRBV7-9; possible D gene TRBD1, 5 bases. The TCR sequence derives from a middle-aged man with acute or convalescent COVID-19. CDR3 nucleotides: TGTGCCAGCAGCCGACCCGAGGACACTGGCTCCTACGAGCAGTACTTC. Protein product: CASSRPEDTGSYEQYF.